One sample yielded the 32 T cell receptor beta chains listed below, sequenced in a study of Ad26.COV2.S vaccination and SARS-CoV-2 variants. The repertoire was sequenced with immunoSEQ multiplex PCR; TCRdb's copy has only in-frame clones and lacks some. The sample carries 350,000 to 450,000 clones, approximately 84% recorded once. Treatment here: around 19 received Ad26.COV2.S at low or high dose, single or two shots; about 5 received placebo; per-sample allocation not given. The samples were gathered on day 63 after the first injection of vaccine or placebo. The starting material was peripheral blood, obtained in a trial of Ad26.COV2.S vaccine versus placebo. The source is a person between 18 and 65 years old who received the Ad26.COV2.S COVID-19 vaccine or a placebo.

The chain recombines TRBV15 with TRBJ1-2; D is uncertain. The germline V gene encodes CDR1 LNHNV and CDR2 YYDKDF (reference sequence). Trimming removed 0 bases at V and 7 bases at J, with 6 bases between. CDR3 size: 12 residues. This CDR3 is CATSRDRTGYTF. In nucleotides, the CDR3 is TGTGCCACCAGCAGAGACCGAACTGGCTACACCTTC.

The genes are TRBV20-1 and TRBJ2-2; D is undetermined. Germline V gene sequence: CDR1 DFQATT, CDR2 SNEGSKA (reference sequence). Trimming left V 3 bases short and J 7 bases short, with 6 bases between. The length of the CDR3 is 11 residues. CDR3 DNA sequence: TGCAGTGCTAGGAGGTTCGGGGAGCTGTTTTTT. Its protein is CSARRFGELFF.

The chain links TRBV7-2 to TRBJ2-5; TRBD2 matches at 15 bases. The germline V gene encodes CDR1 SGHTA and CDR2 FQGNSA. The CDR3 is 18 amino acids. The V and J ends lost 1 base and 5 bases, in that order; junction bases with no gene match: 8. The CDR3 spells CASSLVFGLAGGPETQYF. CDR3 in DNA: TGTGCCAGCAGCTTAGTTTTTGGACTAGCGGGAGGGCCGGAGACCCAGTACTTC.

The CDR3 here is CASSLGYTEAFF. CDR3 coding DNA: TGTGCCAGCAGCTTGGGGTACACTGAAGCTTTCTTT. V is TRBV5-4 and J is TRBJ1-1; D uncertain. Trimming took off 0 bases at V and 3 bases at J, with 3 bases between the two ends. The CDR3 has 12 amino acids. Looked up from germline, CDR1 is SGHNT and CDR2 is YYREEE (reference sequence).

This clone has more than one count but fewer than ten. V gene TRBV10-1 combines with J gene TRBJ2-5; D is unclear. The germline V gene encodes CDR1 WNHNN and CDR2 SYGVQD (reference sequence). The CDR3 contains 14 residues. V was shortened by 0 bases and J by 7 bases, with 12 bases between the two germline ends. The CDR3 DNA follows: TGCGCCAGCAGTGAGTCGGCCTTTTGGGGGACCCAGTACTTC. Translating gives CASSESAFWGTQYF.

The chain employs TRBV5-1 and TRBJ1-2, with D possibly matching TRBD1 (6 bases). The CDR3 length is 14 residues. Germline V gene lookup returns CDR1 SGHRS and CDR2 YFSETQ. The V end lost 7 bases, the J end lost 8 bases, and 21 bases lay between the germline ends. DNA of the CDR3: TGCGCCAGCTCAACGGGGGGCAGGGTCCAGGGCTACACCTTC. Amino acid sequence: CASSTGGRVQGYTF.

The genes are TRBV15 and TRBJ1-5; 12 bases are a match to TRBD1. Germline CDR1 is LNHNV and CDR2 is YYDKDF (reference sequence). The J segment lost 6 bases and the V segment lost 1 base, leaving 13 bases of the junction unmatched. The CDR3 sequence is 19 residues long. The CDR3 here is CATSRGGTGGFESGQPQHF. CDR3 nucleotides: TGTGCCACCAGCAGAGGCGGGACAGGGGGCTTCGAAAGCGGTCAGCCCCAGCATTTT.

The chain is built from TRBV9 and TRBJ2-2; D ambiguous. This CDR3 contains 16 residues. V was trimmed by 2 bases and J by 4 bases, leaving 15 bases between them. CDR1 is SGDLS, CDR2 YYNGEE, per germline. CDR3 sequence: CASSVFISDGTGELFF. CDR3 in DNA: TGTGCCAGCAGCGTTTTTATCTCGGACGGCACCGGGGAGCTGTTTTTT.

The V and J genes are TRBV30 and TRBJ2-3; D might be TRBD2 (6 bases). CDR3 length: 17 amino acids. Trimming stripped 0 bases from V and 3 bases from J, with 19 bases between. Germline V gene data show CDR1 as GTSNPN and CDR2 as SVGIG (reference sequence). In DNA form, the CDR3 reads TGTGCCTGGAGTGTACGCCCAGCTAGCGTAAGGACAGATACGCAGTATTTT. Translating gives CAWSVRPASVRTDTQYF.

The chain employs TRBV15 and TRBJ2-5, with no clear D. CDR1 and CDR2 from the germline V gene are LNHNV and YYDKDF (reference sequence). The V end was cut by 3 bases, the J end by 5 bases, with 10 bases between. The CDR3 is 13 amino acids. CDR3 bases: TGTGCCACCAGCAGCTTTCTCCAGGAGACCCAGTACTTC. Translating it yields CATSSFLQETQYF.

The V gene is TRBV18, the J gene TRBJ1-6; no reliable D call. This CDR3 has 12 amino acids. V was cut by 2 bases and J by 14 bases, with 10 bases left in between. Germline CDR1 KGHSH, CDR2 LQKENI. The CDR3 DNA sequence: TGTGCCAGCTCACCAGACACCGTGGCCCTCCACTTT. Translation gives CASSPDTVALHF.

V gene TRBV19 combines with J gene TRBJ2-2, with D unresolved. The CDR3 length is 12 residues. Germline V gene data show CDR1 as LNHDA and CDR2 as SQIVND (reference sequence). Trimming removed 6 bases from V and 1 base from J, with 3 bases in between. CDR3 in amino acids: CASRENTGELFF. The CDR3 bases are TGTGCCAGTAGGGAGAACACCGGGGAGCTGTTTTTT.

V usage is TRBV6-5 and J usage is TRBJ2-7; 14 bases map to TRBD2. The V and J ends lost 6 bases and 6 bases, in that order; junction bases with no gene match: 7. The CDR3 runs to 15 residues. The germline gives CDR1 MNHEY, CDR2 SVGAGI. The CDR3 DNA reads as TGTGCCAGCAGACCCGGGACTAGCGGGAGCCGCGAGCAGTACTTC. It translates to CASRPGTSGSREQYF.

CDR3 sequence (DNA): TGTGCCACCAGCACTCTACCTAGCGCGAACACCGGGGAGCTGTTTTTT. The encoded protein is CATSTLPSANTGELFF. This rearrangement joins TRBV15 to TRBJ2-2; D perhaps matches TRBD2 (6 bases). Trimming shortened V by 4 bases and J by 0 bases, and 12 bases separated the two germline ends. Germline CDR1 LNHNV, CDR2 YYDKDF (reference sequence). The length of the CDR3 is 16 residues.

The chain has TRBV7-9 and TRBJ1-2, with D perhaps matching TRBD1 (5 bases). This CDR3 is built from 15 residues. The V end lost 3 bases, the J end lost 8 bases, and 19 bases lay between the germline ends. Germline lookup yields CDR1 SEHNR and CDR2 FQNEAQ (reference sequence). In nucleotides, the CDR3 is TGTGCCAGCAGCTTTTCCGGGACCTCCCTCGTGGGCTACACCTTC. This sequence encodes CASSFSGTSLVGYTF.

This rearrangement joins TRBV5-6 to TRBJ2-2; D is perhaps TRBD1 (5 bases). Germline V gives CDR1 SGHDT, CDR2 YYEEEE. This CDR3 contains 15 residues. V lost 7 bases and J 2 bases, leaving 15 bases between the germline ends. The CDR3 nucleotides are TGTGCCAGCGTTCCAGGGATCACAAACACCGGGGAGCTGTTTTTT. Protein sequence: CASVPGITNTGELFF.

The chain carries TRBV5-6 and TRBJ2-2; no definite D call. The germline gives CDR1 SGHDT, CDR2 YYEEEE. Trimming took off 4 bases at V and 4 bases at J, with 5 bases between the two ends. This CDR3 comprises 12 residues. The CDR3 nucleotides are TGTGCCAGCAGCAGGTTCACCGGGGAGCTGTTTTTT. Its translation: CASSRFTGELFF.

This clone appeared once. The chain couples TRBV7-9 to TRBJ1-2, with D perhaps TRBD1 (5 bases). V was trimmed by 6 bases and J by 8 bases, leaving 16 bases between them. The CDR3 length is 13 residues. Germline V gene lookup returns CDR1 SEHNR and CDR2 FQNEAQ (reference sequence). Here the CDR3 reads CASSPNGGRGYTF. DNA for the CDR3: TGTGCCAGCAGTCCAAATGGGGGTCGAGGCTACACCTTC.

CDR3 amino acids: CASSPLRDRGISWNSPLHF. CDR3 in DNA: TGTGCCAGCTCACCACTCCGGGACAGGGGGATTTCCTGGAATTCACCCCTCCACTTT. V is TRBV18 and J is TRBJ1-6, with 11 bases fitting TRBD1. V shed 1 base, J shed 7 bases, and the junction held 12 bases outside the gene matches. Germline CDR1 is KGHSH and CDR2 is LQKENI. The CDR3 is made up of 19 amino acids.

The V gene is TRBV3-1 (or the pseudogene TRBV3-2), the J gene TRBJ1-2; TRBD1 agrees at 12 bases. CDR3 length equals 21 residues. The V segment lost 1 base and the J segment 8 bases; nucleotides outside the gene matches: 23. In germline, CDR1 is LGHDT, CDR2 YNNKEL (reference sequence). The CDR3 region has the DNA TGTGCCAGCAGCCAAGTGGGGACAGGGGGCGCGGGGTATTACGGAAGTACCGGCTACACCTTC. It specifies CASSQVGTGGAGYYGSTGYTF.

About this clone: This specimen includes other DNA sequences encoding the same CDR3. The CDR3: CASSLGTGGTEAFF. The CDR3 DNA reads as TGTGCCAGCAGCCTAGGGACAGGGGGAACTGAAGCTTTCTTT. This chain uses TRBV27 with TRBJ1-1; 11 nucleotides align to TRBD1. CDR1 and CDR2 (germline): MNHEY, SMNVEV (reference sequence). V was clipped by 6 bases and J by 5 bases; unmatched bases: 5. The CDR3 totals 14 residues.

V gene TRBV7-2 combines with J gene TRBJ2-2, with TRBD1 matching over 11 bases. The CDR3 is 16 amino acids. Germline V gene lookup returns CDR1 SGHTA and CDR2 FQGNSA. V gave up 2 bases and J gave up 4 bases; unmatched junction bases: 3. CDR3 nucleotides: TGTGCCAGCAGCTTATTAGGGACAGGGGGCACCGGGGAGCTGTTTTTT. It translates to CASSLLGTGGTGELFF. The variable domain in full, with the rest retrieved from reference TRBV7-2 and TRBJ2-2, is GAGVSQSPSNKVTEKGKDVELRCDPISGHTALYWYRQSLGQGLEFLIYFQGNSAPDKSGLPSDRFSAERTGGSVSTLTIQRTQQEDSAVYLCASSLLGTGGTGELFFGEGSRLTVL.

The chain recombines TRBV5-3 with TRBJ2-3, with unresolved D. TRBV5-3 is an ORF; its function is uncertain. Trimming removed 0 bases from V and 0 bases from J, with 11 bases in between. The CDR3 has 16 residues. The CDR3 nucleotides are TGTGCCAGAAGCTTGGTAGTAGGGATTAGCACAGATACGCAGTATTTT. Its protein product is CARSLVVGISTDTQYF.

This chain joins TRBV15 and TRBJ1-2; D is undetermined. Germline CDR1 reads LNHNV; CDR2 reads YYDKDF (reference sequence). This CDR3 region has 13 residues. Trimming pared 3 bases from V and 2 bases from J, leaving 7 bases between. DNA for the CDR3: TGTGCCACCAGCAGGACCCGAAACTATGGCTACACCTTC. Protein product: CATSRTRNYGYTF.

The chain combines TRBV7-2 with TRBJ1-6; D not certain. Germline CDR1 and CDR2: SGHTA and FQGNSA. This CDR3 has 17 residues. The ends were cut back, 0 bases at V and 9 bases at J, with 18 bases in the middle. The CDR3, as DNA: TGTGCCAGCAGCTTAGCTTCCTTGGGGTTCCAAACTTCACCCCTCCACTTT. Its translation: CASSLASLGFQTSPLHF.

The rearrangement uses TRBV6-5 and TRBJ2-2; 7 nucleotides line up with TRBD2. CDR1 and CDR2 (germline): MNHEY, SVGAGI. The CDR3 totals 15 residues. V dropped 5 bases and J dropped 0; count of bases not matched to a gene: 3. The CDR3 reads CASSHSGSNTGELFF. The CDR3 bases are TGTGCCAGCAGTCATAGCGGGTCGAACACCGGGGAGCTGTTTTTT.

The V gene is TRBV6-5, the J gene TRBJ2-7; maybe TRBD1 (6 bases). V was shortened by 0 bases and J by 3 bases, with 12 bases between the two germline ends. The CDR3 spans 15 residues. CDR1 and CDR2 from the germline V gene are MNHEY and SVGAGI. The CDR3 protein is CASSYSLQGIYEQYF. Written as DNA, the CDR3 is TGTGCCAGCAGTTACTCTTTACAGGGAATCTACGAGCAGTACTTC.

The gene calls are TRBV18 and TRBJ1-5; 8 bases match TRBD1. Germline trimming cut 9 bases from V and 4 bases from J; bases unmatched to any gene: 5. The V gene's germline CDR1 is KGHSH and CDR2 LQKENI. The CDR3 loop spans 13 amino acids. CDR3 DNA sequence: TGTGCCAGTTCGGACAGGGTTAATCAGCCCCAGCATTTT. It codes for CASSDRVNQPQHF.

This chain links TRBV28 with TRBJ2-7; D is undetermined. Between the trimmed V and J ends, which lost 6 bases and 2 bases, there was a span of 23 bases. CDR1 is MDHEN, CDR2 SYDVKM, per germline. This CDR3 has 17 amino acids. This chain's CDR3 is CASRFYSRVSTPYEQYF. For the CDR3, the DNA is TGTGCCAGCAGGTTCTATTCCCGGGTCTCAACCCCCTACGAGCAGTACTTC.

CDR3 residues: CASSQTATNTEAFF. CDR3 in DNA: TGCGCCAGCAGCCAGACAGCGACGAACACTGAAGCTTTCTTT. The chain couples TRBV5-1 to TRBJ1-1; TRBD1 is a possible D gene (5 bases). Deletions cut 4 bases from V and 1 base from J, with 11 bases between. Germline loops: CDR1 SGHRS, CDR2 YFSETQ. This CDR3 has 14 residues.

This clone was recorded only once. In DNA form, the CDR3 reads TGTGCCACCAGTGATTGGACTAGCGGGGGGAATGAGCAGTTCTTC. It codes for CATSDWTSGGNEQFF. V and J are TRBV24-1 and TRBJ2-1, with 14 bases lining up with TRBD2. This CDR3 region has 15 residues. Per germline, CDR1 KGHDR and CDR2 SFDVKD. J was trimmed by 7 bases and V by 2 bases; bases with no gene match: 0.

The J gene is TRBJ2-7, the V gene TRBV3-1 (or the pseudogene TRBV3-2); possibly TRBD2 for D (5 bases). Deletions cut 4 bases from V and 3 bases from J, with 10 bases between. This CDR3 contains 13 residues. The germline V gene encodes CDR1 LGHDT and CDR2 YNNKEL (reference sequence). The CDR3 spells CASSLSRGYEQYF. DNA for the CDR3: TGTGCCAGCAGCCTAAGCCGGGGCTACGAGCAGTACTTC.